Presented here are 3 T cell receptor beta chains from one specimen sequenced in a study of breast tumors, draining lymph nodes, adjacent tissues. Breast cancer patients provided tissue from their axillary draining lymph nodes. Each CDR3 protein gets one entry after TCRdb re-called the multiplex PCR reads with MiXCR. The sample lists 150,000 to 250,000 distinct CDR3 sequences, approximately 33% occurring once. Sequencing used axillary lymph node tissue. The receptors derive from a female donor with breast cancer. Some clones in this sample may be carry-over from other donors' samples.

The chain is built from TRBV18 and TRBJ2-3; the match to TRBD1 covers 12 bases. Germline loops: CDR1 KGHSH, CDR2 LQKENI. Trimming at V came to 4 bases and at J to 7 bases, leaving 9 bases not matched to a gene. CDR3 length: 16 residues. For the CDR3, the DNA is TGTGCCAGCTCACTTTCCGGGACAGGGGGCTCGAATACGCAGTATTTT. Translated: CASSLSGTGGSNTQYF.

This clonotype was observed at least ten times. V usage is TRBV2 and J usage is TRBJ1-5, with a weak D call TRBD1 (5 bases). Germline CDR1 reads SNHLY; CDR2 reads FYNNEI. CDR3 length: 15 amino acids. The V and J ends lost 2 bases and 5 bases respectively, with 13 bases between them. In nucleotides, the CDR3 is TGTGCCAGCAGTGAACGGGGGGATTCTTATCAGCCCCAGCATTTT. Translating it yields CASSERGDSYQPQHF.

Here the CDR3 reads CSARDPTGVETQYF. CDR3 in DNA: TGCAGTGCTAGAGATCCGACAGGGGTGGAGACCCAGTACTTC. The chain carries TRBV20-1 and TRBJ2-5, with 8 nucleotides matching TRBD1. Losses at the gene ends were 0 bases for V and 5 bases for J; bases not matched to a gene: 5. This CDR3 contains 14 residues. Germline V lookup: CDR1 DFQATT, CDR2 SNEGSKA (reference sequence).